The present TCR beta chain was sequenced within a study of T-cell reconstitution after alpha-beta-depleted transplantation in children. The study's findings and limits: Among T cells one year after transplant, newly produced cells accounted for most counts and diversity. The origin of alpha-beta T cells about two months after transplant was reportedly several hundred expanded graft clones.

The V and J ends lost 3 bases and 4 bases respectively, with 16 bases between them. The CDR3 spans 15 residues. Germline assignment: CDR1 SQVTM and CDR2 ANQGSEA. In its sample, this clonotype was seen once. What it recognizes is unknown. This sample's TCRbeta library carried unique molecular identifier barcodes. TCRdb re-derived calls from the PCR reads in MiXCR, one entry per CDR3 protein. In the table there are about 240,000 distinct CDR3 sequences, under 30% of which are singletons. The rearrangement links TRBV29-1 to TRBJ2-1, with D perhaps matching TRBD1 (6 bases). This receptor was identified in a girl aged 2-15 years with Fanconi anemia, due to receive a stem cell transplant. Specimen: PBMCs, collected before TCRalphabeta/CD19-depleted stem cell transplant. CDR3 sequence (DNA): TGCAGCGTTGATGGGCAGGACAGAGGATACAATGAGCAGTTCTTC. Its protein product is CSVDGQDRGYNEQFF.